The 26 T cell receptor beta chains below come from one sample, sequenced in a study of blood T cell repertoires in COVID-19. Clones were read by immunoSEQ multiplex PCR, and TCRdb kept only the in-frame ones, dropping some. The sample includes 150,000 to 200,000 clones, around three quarters of them seen just once. The sequencing input was peripheral blood. The receptors were gathered from an older man with active or convalescent COVID-19.

In this sample, this clone turned up a few times. The rearrangement uses TRBV3-1 (or the pseudogene TRBV3-2) and TRBJ2-1; 7 bases are a match to TRBD2. The germline CDR1 and CDR2 sequences are LGHDT and YNNKEL (reference sequence). This CDR3 contains 14 residues. The J segment lost 10 bases and the V segment lost 0 bases, leaving 6 bases of the junction unmatched. CDR3 in DNA: TGTGCCAGCAGCCAAGACTTGGCTAGCGGAGAGCAGTTCTTC. Residues: CASSQDLASGEQFF.

The chain joins TRBV18 to TRBJ2-1; tentatively, D is TRBD2 (6 bases). Germline lookup yields CDR1 KGHSH and CDR2 LQKENI. Trimming took off 4 bases at V and 8 bases at J, with 18 bases between the two ends. The length of the CDR3 is 15 residues. CDR3 protein: CASSLASSVLYEQFF. The CDR3 DNA follows: TGTGCCAGCTCACTGGCGTCTAGCGTATTGTATGAGCAGTTCTTC.

V and J are TRBV6-2 or TRBV6-3 and TRBJ1-2, with a tentative D call TRBD1 (6 bases). Germline loops: CDR1 MNHEY, CDR2 SVGEGT. V lost 5 bases and J 4 bases, leaving 14 bases between the germline ends. The CDR3 extends over 14 amino acids. The CDR3 spells CASSPRGQLYGYTF. The CDR3 coding sequence is TGTGCCAGCAGTCCCCGAGGACAGCTCTATGGCTACACCTTC.

This clone was observed a handful of times. V is TRBV5-1 and J is TRBJ1-2; D remains unclear. Per germline, CDR1 SGHRS and CDR2 YFSETQ. The CDR3 is 13 amino acids. Trimming took 1 base from V and 8 from J, leaving 12 bases between them. The CDR3 sequence is CASSLTTNGGYTF. CDR3 in DNA: TGCGCCAGCAGCTTGACGACCAACGGGGGCTACACCTTC. The full variable domain, its missing parts supplied by reference TRBV5-1 and TRBJ1-2, is KAGVTQTPRYLIKTRGQQVTLSCSPISGHRSVSWYQQTPGQGLQFLFEYFSETQRNKGNFPGRFSGRQFSNSRSEMNVSTLELGDSALYLCASSLTTNGGYTFGSGTRLTVV.

V usage is TRBV6-1 and J usage is TRBJ1-4; no definite D call. Trimming stripped 3 bases from V and 8 bases from J, with 7 bases between. The length of the CDR3 is 12 residues. Germline CDR1 MNHNS, CDR2 SASEGT. Written as DNA, the CDR3 is TGTGCCAGCAGTGAGGGGAGGGAAAAACTGTTTTTT. Its protein product is CASSEGREKLFF.

This chain uses TRBV9 with TRBJ1-5; D might be TRBD1 (5 bases). CDR3 length: 14 residues. The V gene lost 3 bases and the J gene lost 0 bases, with 7 bases spanning the gap. CDR1 is SGDLS, CDR2 YYNGEE, per germline. The CDR3 DNA reads as TGTGCCAGCAGCGCGGACACTAGCAATCAGCCCCAGCATTTT. It codes for CASSADTSNQPQHF.

The V gene is TRBV5-4, the J gene TRBJ2-3, with 9 positions matching TRBD1. Germline-derived CDR1 and CDR2 are SGHNT and YYREEE (reference sequence). The CDR3 is 15 residues long. Germline trimming cut 4 bases from V and 2 bases from J; bases unmatched to any gene: 5. CDR3 DNA: TGTGCCAGCAGCCCCGGGGACAGGGACACAGATACGCAGTATTTT. It encodes CASSPGDRDTDTQYF. The entire variable domain, with the rest obtained from reference TRBV5-4 and TRBJ2-3, is as follows: ETGVTQSPTHLIKTRGQQVTLRCSSQSGHNTVSWYQQALGQGPQFIFQYYREEENGRGNFPPRFSGLQFPNYSSELNVNALELDDSALYLCASSPGDRDTDTQYFGPGTRLTVL.

This chain uses TRBV2 with TRBJ2-5, with TRBD1 matching over 12 bases. Trimming at V came to 6 bases and at J to 5 bases, leaving 7 bases not matched to a gene. Germline V gene lookup returns CDR1 SNHLY and CDR2 FYNNEI. This CDR3 is 15 amino acids long. The DNA of the CDR3 is TGTGCCAGCAGCGGAGGGACAGGGGGCGTTGAGACCCAGTACTTC. Translating it yields CASSGGTGGVETQYF.

This chain links TRBV29-1 with TRBJ2-1; 10 positions match TRBD1. Germline trimming cut 8 bases from V and 2 bases from J; bases unmatched to any gene: 9. The germline V gene has CDR1 SQVTM and CDR2 ANQGSEA. The CDR3 is 15 residues long. The CDR3 region has the DNA TGCAGCACTCAAAAAGGACAGGGGGCCTACAATGAGCAGTTCTTC. Its protein is CSTQKGQGAYNEQFF.

V is TRBV25-1 and J is TRBJ1-1; D might be TRBD1 (5 bases). Per germline, CDR1 MGHDK and CDR2 SYGVNS. This CDR3 spans 14 amino acids. Trimming removed 3 bases at V and 11 bases at J, with 19 bases between. In nucleotides, the CDR3 is TGTGCCAGCAGTGATGGGGGAGGGCCCGGGTTGGCTTTCTTT. Protein sequence: CASSDGGGPGLAFF.

This CDR3 is CASSRTTSGFTDTQYF. For the CDR3, the DNA is TGTGCCAGCAGTCGGACGACTAGCGGGTTTACAGATACGCAGTATTTT. The rearrangement uses TRBV27 and TRBJ2-3; 10 nucleotides align to TRBD2. With 5 bases clipped from V and 3 bases from J, the junction kept 8 bases outside the gene matches. This CDR3 spans 16 amino acids. Germline values: CDR1 MNHEY, CDR2 SMNVEV (reference sequence).

The CDR3 protein is CAISRTISGSGTGELFF. In nucleotides, the CDR3 is TGTGCCATCAGTAGAACAATTAGCGGGAGCGGCACCGGGGAGCTGTTTTTT. The chain is built from TRBV10-3 and TRBJ2-2, with 9 positions matching TRBD2. Germline-derived CDR1 and CDR2 are ENHRY and SYGVKD. With 5 bases clipped from V and 4 bases from J, the junction kept 11 bases outside the gene matches. CDR3 length: 17 residues.

The chain employs TRBV29-1 and TRBJ1-1; D perhaps matches TRBD1 (6 bases). CDR1 SQVTM and CDR2 ANQGSEA come from the germline V gene. The CDR3 spans 14 residues. Trimming stripped 8 bases from V and 1 base from J, with 17 bases between. This CDR3 reads CSFRGPPRNTEAFF. CDR3 coding DNA: TGCAGCTTCAGGGGCCCCCCGAGGAACACTGAAGCTTTCTTT.

The genes are TRBV4-1 and TRBJ1-4, with D possibly matching TRBD1 (5 bases). Germline assignment: CDR1 MGHRA and CDR2 YSYEKL. The CDR3 runs to 17 residues. Trimming took 5 bases from V and 0 from J, leaving 16 bases between them. The CDR3 reads CASSFRVGGSTNEKLFF. In DNA form, the CDR3 reads TGCGCCAGCAGCTTTCGGGTGGGGGGATCAACTAATGAAAAACTGTTTTTT.

The V gene is TRBV3-1 (or the pseudogene TRBV3-2), the J gene TRBJ2-7; D is unclear. The CDR3 extends over 12 amino acids. Germline V gene data show CDR1 as LGHDT and CDR2 as YNNKEL (reference sequence). V lost 1 base, J lost 13 bases, and 14 bases lay in between. The CDR3 region has the DNA TGTGCCAGCAGCCAAGGACCAGGATCGTATTACTTC. It encodes CASSQGPGSYYF.

This chain uses TRBV6-1 with TRBJ2-1, with D unresolved. The CDR3 totals 16 residues. Germline lookup yields CDR1 MNHNS and CDR2 SASEGT. Trimming stripped 4 bases from V and 0 bases from J, with 13 bases between. The CDR3, as DNA: TGTGCCAGCAGTGTGCACTTACCGAGCTCCTACAATGAGCAGTTCTTC. Encoded protein: CASSVHLPSSYNEQFF.

The chain has TRBV3-1 (or the pseudogene TRBV3-2) and TRBJ1-4; D is perhaps TRBD1 (6 bases). The ends were cut back, 1 base at V and 0 bases at J, with 12 bases in the middle. Germline V gene lookup returns CDR1 LGHDT and CDR2 YNNKEL (reference sequence). The CDR3 covers 17 residues. The chain's CDR3 is CASSQAGGQPTNEKLFF. For the CDR3, the DNA is TGTGCCAGCAGCCAAGCGGGGGGGCAACCAACTAATGAAAAACTGTTTTTT.

The V and J genes are TRBV11-3 and TRBJ2-1; perhaps TRBD2 as D (6 bases). The CDR3 has 16 residues. The germline gives CDR1 SGHNT, CDR2 YENEEA. V gave up 0 bases and J gave up 5 bases, with 14 bases separating them. This CDR3 is CASSLDSGGADNEQFF. CDR3 DNA sequence: TGTGCCAGCAGCTTAGATAGCGGCGGGGCCGACAATGAGCAGTTCTTC.

J is TRBJ2-7 and V is TRBV6-2 or TRBV6-3; weak D call: TRBD1 (5 bases). Germline V CDR1 and CDR2: MNHEY, SVGEGT. Trimming took off 6 bases at V and 6 bases at J, with 18 bases between the two ends. This CDR3 has 14 amino acids. The CDR3 nucleotides read TGTGCCAGCAGATACACGGCTGGGGCAGGCGAGCAGTACTTC. Amino acids: CASRYTAGAGEQYF.

The genes are TRBV6-6 and TRBJ1-1; 7 nucleotides line up with TRBD1. The V gene's germline CDR1 is MNHNY and CDR2 SVGAGI (reference sequence). This CDR3 is built from 13 residues. V lost 2 bases to trimming and J lost 6 bases; unmatched junction nucleotides: 3. For the CDR3, the DNA is TGTGCCAGCAGTTACGCCGGACAGGCTGAAGCTTTCTTT. It specifies CASSYAGQAEAFF.

V usage is TRBV15 and J usage is TRBJ2-7; 8 nucleotides align to TRBD1. The J segment lost 5 bases and the V segment lost 0 bases, leaving 3 bases of the junction unmatched. The CDR3 runs to 14 residues. Germline V gene data show CDR1 as LNHNV and CDR2 as YYDKDF (reference sequence). The CDR3 DNA sequence: TGTGCCACCAGCAGAGACAGGGGGCAGAACGAGCAGTACTTC. Its protein is CATSRDRGQNEQYF.

This clone was recorded only once. The V call is TRBV11-2, the J call TRBJ1-3; no firm D call. V lost 7 bases to trimming and J lost 9 bases, with 16 bases between them. In germline, CDR1 is SGHAT, CDR2 FQNNGV. The CDR3 runs 13 residues. The DNA of the CDR3 is TGTGCCAGCAACCCGAGCGGGTCCGGCACCATATATTTT. Translated, it gives CASNPSGSGTIYF.

CDR3 sequence reads: CASSLGIAGETDTQYF. Written as DNA, the CDR3 is TGTGCCAGCAGCTTGGGAATAGCGGGAGAAACAGATACGCAGTATTTT. The chain combines TRBV7-8 with TRBJ2-3, with 9 bases lining up with TRBD2. The CDR3 extends over 16 amino acids. CDR1 and CDR2 (germline): SGHVS, FQNEAQ. J was trimmed by 3 bases and V by 3 bases; bases with no gene match: 7.

This chain links TRBV27 with TRBJ2-3; D gene uncertain. This CDR3 has 12 amino acids. The V end lost 5 bases, the J end lost 3 bases, and 6 bases lay between the germline ends. The germline CDR1 and CDR2 sequences are MNHEY and SMNVEV (reference sequence). CDR3 sequence: CASSPGTDTQYF. CDR3 in DNA: TGTGCCAGCAGTCCCGGGACAGATACGCAGTATTTT.

The chain carries TRBV7-7 and TRBJ2-5, with 9 bases that match TRBD1. J lost 5 bases, V lost 4 bases, and 2 bases had no gene match. The CDR3 loop spans 13 amino acids. Germline CDR1 SSHAT, CDR2 FNYEAQ (reference sequence). CDR3 sequence: CASSWTGAETQYF. CDR3 coding DNA: TGTGCCAGCAGCTGGACAGGGGCTGAGACCCAGTACTTC.

This chain uses TRBV6-1 with TRBJ1-4; D unresolved. V lost 4 bases and J lost 0, with 18 bases in between. The CDR3 is 18 residues long. The germline V gene encodes CDR1 MNHNS and CDR2 SASEGT. CDR3 coding DNA: TGTGCCAGCAGTGGGTCCCTCGGGAGTAACCCAACTAATGAAAAACTGTTTTTT. This gives the protein CASSGSLGSNPTNEKLFF.